Listed here are 21 T cell receptor beta chains from one sample, sequenced in a study of cytomegalovirus exposure and HLA in healthy donors. Repertoires were generated with immunoSEQ multiplex PCR, while TCRdb's copy carries only in-frame clones and drops some. Of 100,000 to 150,000 clones listed, roughly 86% are singletons. The specimen was PBMCs. Receptor source: a man younger than 45 in good health and CMV-seronegative.

The chain is built from TRBV10-3 and TRBJ2-1; 7 bases map to TRBD2. The V gene's germline CDR1 is ENHRY and CDR2 SYGVKD. CDR3 size: 15 residues. V lost 4 bases, J lost 7 bases, and 10 bases stayed unmatched. The CDR3 here is CAISGSSGPDNEQFF. The DNA for the CDR3 is TGTGCCATCAGTGGGTCTAGCGGCCCGGATAATGAGCAGTTCTTC.

V and J are TRBV6-1 and TRBJ1-4; D unclear. The CDR3 is 13 residues long. The V end was cut by 7 bases, the J end by 5 bases, with 11 bases between. Per the germline V gene, CDR1 is MNHNS and CDR2 is SASEGT. The CDR3 is CASNISGNEKLFF. CDR3 coding DNA: TGTGCCAGCAACATTTCAGGAAATGAAAAACTGTTTTTT.

J is TRBJ2-7 and V is TRBV6-1; 10 nucleotides match TRBD1. The J segment lost 4 bases and the V segment lost 2 bases, leaving 2 bases of the junction unmatched. This CDR3 has 14 residues. The V gene's germline CDR1 is MNHNS and CDR2 SASEGT. The CDR3 coding sequence is TGTGCCAGCAGTGAAAGGGACAGGGGATACGAGCAGTACTTC. Translated: CASSERDRGYEQYF.

This chain links TRBV25-1 with TRBJ2-7; a possible D gene is TRBD2 (6 bases). Germline V gene sequence: CDR1 MGHDK, CDR2 SYGVNS. CDR3 size: 15 residues. Trimming pared 1 base from V and 0 bases from J, leaving 10 bases between. The CDR3 nucleotides read TGTGCCAGCAGTGAATCCGGGGGATTCTCCTACGAGCAGTACTTC. Amino acids: CASSESGGFSYEQYF.

The chain has TRBV10-3 and TRBJ2-1, with TRBD2 identical over 10 bases. There are 16 residues in the CDR3. Germline-derived CDR1 and CDR2 are ENHRY and SYGVKD. V shed 4 bases, J shed 1 base, and the junction held 4 bases outside the gene matches. CDR3 sequence (DNA): TGTGCCATCAGTGGACTAGCGGGTATGTCCTACAATGAGCAGTTCTTC. Translated, it gives CAISGLAGMSYNEQFF.

The chain carries TRBV9 and TRBJ1-2, with 7 bases matching TRBD1. With 4 bases clipped from V and 6 bases from J, the junction kept 9 bases outside the gene matches. This CDR3 has 14 amino acids. Germline V gene data show CDR1 as SGDLS and CDR2 as YYNGEE. The CDR3 nucleotides are TGTGCCAGCAGCATAGGCGGGACAGTCGATGGCTACACCTTC. This translates into CASSIGGTVDGYTF.

V gene TRBV30 combines with J gene TRBJ1-3; a possible D gene is TRBD1 (5 bases). Trimming removed 3 bases from V and 1 base from J, with 16 bases in between. Germline loops: CDR1 GTSNPN, CDR2 SVGIG (reference sequence). The CDR3 has 16 amino acids. The CDR3 nucleotides are TGTGCCTGGAGGGACACTGTAGGACGGTCTGGAAACACCATATATTTT. This gives the protein CAWRDTVGRSGNTIYF.

For the CDR3, the DNA is TGTGCCAGCAGTGGGGACAGCAAAACATTCTCTGGGGCCAACGTCCTGACTTTC. Its protein is CASSGDSKTFSGANVLTF. This chain uses TRBV6-8 with TRBJ2-6, with 7 positions matching TRBD1. CDR3 length equals 18 residues. Germline CDR1 reads MNHGY; CDR2 reads SAAAGT. V lost 5 bases, J lost 0 bases, and 10 bases stayed unmatched.

The J gene is TRBJ2-7, the V gene TRBV5-5; no clear D. Between the trimmed V and J ends, which lost 4 bases and 2 bases, there was a span of 10 bases. This CDR3 is 13 amino acids long. Germline CDR1 is SGHKS and CDR2 is YYEKEE (reference sequence). Written as DNA, the CDR3 is TGTGCCAGCAGCACAGACATCCCCTACGAGCAGTACTTC. Translating it yields CASSTDIPYEQYF.

J is TRBJ1-2 and V is TRBV5-6; D is uncertain. This CDR3 comprises 15 residues. V lost 0 bases and J 0 bases, leaving 9 bases between the germline ends. Germline V lookup: CDR1 SGHDT, CDR2 YYEEEE. The CDR3 reads CASSLVSNSNYGYTF. CDR3 bases: TGTGCCAGCAGCTTGGTTAGTAACTCTAACTATGGCTACACCTTC.

This chain uses TRBV27 with TRBJ2-4; possible D gene TRBD1, 5 bases. There are 16 residues in the CDR3. V was trimmed by 4 bases and J by 0 bases, leaving 13 bases between them. Germline V gene sequence: CDR1 MNHEY, CDR2 SMNVEV (reference sequence). The CDR3 is CASSSIDSLAKNIQYF. In DNA, the CDR3 is TGTGCCAGCAGTTCTATCGACAGCCTAGCCAAAAACATTCAGTACTTC.

The genes are TRBV19 and TRBJ2-3; 8 bases align to TRBD2. The germline V gene has CDR1 LNHDA and CDR2 SQIVND (reference sequence). The CDR3 has 15 amino acids. V gave up 7 bases and J gave up 3 bases; unmatched junction bases: 9. The DNA for the CDR3 is TGTGCCAGTACACGGACTGGCGGGGGGACAGATACGCAGTATTTT. The encoded protein is CASTRTGGGTDTQYF.

This chain connects TRBV7-9 to TRBJ2-5, with D perhaps TRBD2 (6 bases). V was trimmed by 4 bases and J by 5 bases, leaving 11 bases between them. The CDR3 has 13 residues. The germline V gene encodes CDR1 SEHNR and CDR2 FQNEAQ (reference sequence). The CDR3 loop reads CASSYGTLETQYF. CDR3 in DNA: TGTGCCAGCAGCTACGGGACTCTGGAGACCCAGTACTTC.

The chain uses TRBV15 and TRBJ2-3, with TRBD1 matching 10 bases. V shed 2 bases, J shed 3 bases, and the junction held 5 bases outside the gene matches. Germline V gene sequence: CDR1 LNHNV, CDR2 YYDKDF (reference sequence). This CDR3 contains 16 residues. The CDR3 region is CATSRRPGQGTDTQYF. The DNA for the CDR3 is TGTGCCACCAGCAGACGACCGGGACAGGGGACAGATACGCAGTATTTT.

In its sample, this clone was seen a few times. This chain joins TRBV6-6 and TRBJ1-2; the D gene is possibly TRBD1 (6 bases). V lost 4 bases to trimming and J lost 5 bases, with 11 bases between them. The V gene's germline CDR1 is MNHNY and CDR2 SVGAGI (reference sequence). CDR3 size: 13 residues. The CDR3 nucleotides read TGTGCCAGCAGTTCACAGGGACTATATGGCTACACCTTC. This codes for CASSSQGLYGYTF.

The V call is TRBV29-1, the J call TRBJ2-1; the D gene is possibly TRBD1 (6 bases). Germline loops: CDR1 SQVTM, CDR2 ANQGSEA. The CDR3 covers 14 residues. V was shortened by 7 bases and J by 4 bases, with 17 bases between the two germline ends. The CDR3 bases are TGCAGCGCCCACCGGGACAATGGGTACAATGAGCAGTTCTTC. Its translation is CSAHRDNGYNEQFF.

The chain is built from TRBV18 and TRBJ1-4, with 7 positions matching TRBD1. CDR1 and CDR2 from the germline V gene are KGHSH and LQKENI. Trimming cost V 5 bases and J 3 bases; bases outside gene matches: 9. The CDR3 loop spans 16 amino acids. The CDR3 DNA reads TGTGCCAGCTCAGCACTTACAGGGGAGTCTAATGAAAAACTGTTTTTT. Protein: CASSALTGESNEKLFF.

V gene TRBV29-1 combines with J gene TRBJ2-1; 7 positions agree with TRBD1. There are 16 residues in the CDR3. V shed 1 base, J shed 6 bases, and the junction held 12 bases outside the gene matches. Germline V gene data show CDR1 as SQVTM and CDR2 as ANQGSEA. The CDR3 protein is CSVEAEARQGPNEQFF. As DNA, the CDR3 is TGCAGCGTTGAAGCCGAGGCGAGACAGGGTCCCAATGAGCAGTTCTTC.

The rearrangement joins TRBV6-5 to TRBJ2-7; no reliable D call. The CDR3 extends over 13 amino acids. CDR1 and CDR2 (germline): MNHEY, SVGAGI. The V end lost 2 bases, the J end lost 2 bases, and 7 bases lay between the germline ends. The CDR3 region has the DNA TGTGCCAGCAGTTACAGTAGTGCCTACGAGCAGTACTTC. It codes for CASSYSSAYEQYF.

This chain joins TRBV4-2 and TRBJ2-7; 11 bases align to TRBD2. The CDR3 is 19 residues long. Trimming took 1 base from V and 2 from J; bases not matched to a gene: 13. Germline V gene lookup returns CDR1 LGHNA and CDR2 YNFKEQ. For the CDR3, the DNA is TGTGCCAGCAGCCAAGGACTAGCGGGGCTCGGCGGTTTAGCCTACGAGCAGTACTTC. Residues: CASSQGLAGLGGLAYEQYF.

This clone was found once. J is TRBJ1-1 and V is TRBV6-1, with D perhaps matching TRBD1 (6 bases). The germline V gene encodes CDR1 MNHNS and CDR2 SASEGT. The ends were cut back, 5 bases at V and 2 bases at J, with 9 bases in the middle. The CDR3 consists of 13 residues. The CDR3: CASSPGVNTEAFF. In nucleotides, the CDR3 is TGTGCCAGCAGTCCAGGGGTAAACACTGAAGCTTTCTTT.